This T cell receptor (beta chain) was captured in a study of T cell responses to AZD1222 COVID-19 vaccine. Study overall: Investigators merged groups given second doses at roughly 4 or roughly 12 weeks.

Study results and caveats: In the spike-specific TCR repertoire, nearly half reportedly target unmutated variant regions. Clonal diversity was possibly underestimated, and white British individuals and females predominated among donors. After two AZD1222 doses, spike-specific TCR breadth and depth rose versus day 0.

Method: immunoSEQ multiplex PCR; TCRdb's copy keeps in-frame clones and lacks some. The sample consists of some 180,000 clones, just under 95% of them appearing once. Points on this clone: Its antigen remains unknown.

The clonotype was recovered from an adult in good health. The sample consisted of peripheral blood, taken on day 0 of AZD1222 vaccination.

CDR3 coding DNA: TGCGCCAGCAGCTTGGGACAGACTAACACTGAAGCTTTCTTT. Translating gives CASSLGQTNTEAFF. This chain uses TRBV5-1 with TRBJ1-1; perhaps TRBD1 as D (5 bases). The germline gives CDR1 SGHRS, CDR2 YFSETQ. V lost 0 bases and J 2 bases, leaving 8 bases between the germline ends. This CDR3 is 14 amino acids long.